One sample yielded the 9 T cell receptor beta chains listed below, sequenced in a study of cytomegalovirus exposure and HLA in healthy donors. Profiled with immunoSEQ multiplex PCR; TCRdb holds only in-frame clones, not every one. This sample yields 65,000 to 75,000 clones, of which 80% to 95% are seen a single time; about 5.7% belongs to the top ten. Sequencing used PBMCs. These TCRs come from a man younger than 35 in good health and CMV-seropositive.

The rearrangement joins TRBV7-9 to TRBJ2-1; 10 bases agree with TRBD2. Germline assignment: CDR1 SEHNR and CDR2 FQNEAQ (reference sequence). This CDR3 has 16 residues. The V gene end was trimmed by 7 bases and the J gene end by 8 bases; junction bases not matched to a gene: 14. Written as DNA, the CDR3 is TGTGCCAGCACCCTGATGGGGCTAGCGGGAGAGGATGAGCAGTTCTTC. This gives the protein CASTLMGLAGEDEQFF. The full variable domain, with the rest looked up from reference TRBV7-9 and TRBJ2-1, is DTGVSQNPRHKITKRGQNVTFRCDPISEHNRLYWYRQTLGQGPEFLTYFQNEAQLEKSRLLSDRFSAERPKGSFSTLEIQRTEQGDSAMYLCASTLMGLAGEDEQFFGPGTRLTVL.

The chain carries TRBV30 and TRBJ2-7; 7 bases are shared with TRBD1. With V trimmed by 4 bases and J by 2 bases, 14 bases remained unmatched. Germline CDR1 and CDR2: GTSNPN and SVGIG (reference sequence). The CDR3 runs to 16 residues. The CDR3 here is CAWTLGTTGDPYEQYF. CDR3 coding DNA: TGTGCCTGGACTCTCGGAACCACAGGGGACCCCTACGAGCAGTACTTC.

Turning to this clone: The germline gene is not matched at one end of the junction; a read error may be the cause. CDR3 region: CAWSLPQVGSTVF. CDR3 DNA sequence: TGTGCCTGGAGCCTACCTCAAGTCGGGAGCACCGTCTTC. This chain connects TRBV30 to TRBJ2-7, with D tentatively TRBD2 (6 bases). The V gene's germline CDR1 is GTSNPN and CDR2 SVGIG (reference sequence). The CDR3 consists of 13 residues.

This clone was seen only once. The chain is built from TRBV6-1 and TRBJ2-7, with 11 bases lining up with TRBD2. The CDR3 loop spans 14 amino acids. Trimming cost V 6 bases and J 7 bases; bases outside gene matches: 8. The germline V gene encodes CDR1 MNHNS and CDR2 SASEGT. DNA of the CDR3: TGTGCCAGCAGCCAGACTAGCGGGACCCTGGAGCAGTACTTC. Protein sequence: CASSQTSGTLEQYF.

The chain couples TRBV5-1 to TRBJ2-1, with a tentative D call TRBD1 (6 bases). CDR1 is SGHRS and CDR2 is YFSETQ in the germline V gene. The CDR3 sequence is 16 residues long. V dropped 4 bases and J dropped 0 bases, with 14 bases sitting between them. CDR3 DNA: TGCGCCAGCAGCCCTGGACAGTTTAGCTCCTACAATGAGCAGTTCTTC. Protein product: CASSPGQFSSYNEQFF.

In nucleotides, the CDR3 is TGCGCCAGCAGCTTGGGGACTACCAAAGATACGCAGTATTTT. Protein sequence: CASSLGTTKDTQYF. The chain joins TRBV5-1 to TRBJ2-3; the D gene is possibly TRBD2 (6 bases). V gave up 0 bases and J gave up 5 bases, with 10 bases separating them. The V gene's germline CDR1 is SGHRS and CDR2 YFSETQ. The CDR3 length is 14 residues.

The gene calls are TRBV28 and TRBJ2-5; TRBD2 matches at 8 bases. This CDR3 spans 14 amino acids. The J segment lost 9 bases and the V segment lost 7 bases, leaving 13 bases of the junction unmatched. The germline V gene has CDR1 MDHEN and CDR2 SYDVKM. CDR3 in amino acids: CASTLLAAEGAQYF. In nucleotides, the CDR3 is TGTGCCAGCACCCTACTAGCGGCCGAAGGGGCCCAGTACTTC.

V gene TRBV2 combines with J gene TRBJ2-5; D uncertain. CDR1 is SNHLY and CDR2 is FYNNEI in the germline V gene. Trimming shortened V by 9 bases and J by 5 bases, and 10 bases separated the two germline ends. There are 11 residues in the CDR3. The CDR3 DNA sequence: TGTGCCAGTGAGACGCGGGAGACCCAGTACTTC. Protein product: CASETRETQYF.

CDR3 nucleotides: TGTGCCAGCAGCTCTCTAAGGGGGTCTGGGGCCAACGTCCTGACTTTC. Its translation: CASSSLRGSGANVLTF. This rearrangement joins TRBV13 to TRBJ2-6; D perhaps matches TRBD1 (6 bases). From germline, CDR1 is PRHDT and CDR2 FYEKMQ (reference sequence). The CDR3 contains 16 residues. V was clipped by 4 bases and J by 1 base, with 11 bases between them. Full variable domain (missing parts from reference TRBV13 and TRBJ2-6): AAGVIQSPRHLIKEKRETATLKCYPIPRHDTVYWYQQGPGQDPQFLISFYEKMQSDKGSIPDRFSAQQFSDYHSELNMSSLELGDSALYFCASSSLRGSGANVLTFGAGSRLTVL.